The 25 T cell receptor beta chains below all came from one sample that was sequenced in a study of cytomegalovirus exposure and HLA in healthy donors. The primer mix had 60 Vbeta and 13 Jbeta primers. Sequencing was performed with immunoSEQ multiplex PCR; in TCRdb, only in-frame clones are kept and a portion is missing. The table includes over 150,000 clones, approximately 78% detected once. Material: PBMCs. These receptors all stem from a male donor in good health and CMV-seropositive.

The CDR3 sequence is CASSLGPSNYGYTF. CDR3 DNA: TGTGCCAGCAGCTTAGGCCCGAGTAACTATGGCTACACCTTC. This sequence joins TRBV7-2 and TRBJ1-2; no reliable D call. The V gene lost 1 base and the J gene lost 1 base, with 7 bases spanning the gap. The CDR3 is 14 amino acids. The germline gives CDR1 SGHTA, CDR2 FQGNSA. Looking up the rest from reference TRBV7-2 and TRBJ1-2 gives the full variable domain: GAGVSQSPSNKVTEKGKDVELRCDPISGHTALYWYRQSLGQGLEFLIYFQGNSAPDKSGLPSDRFSAERTGGSVSTLTIQRTQQEDSAVYLCASSLGPSNYGYTFGSGTRLTVV.

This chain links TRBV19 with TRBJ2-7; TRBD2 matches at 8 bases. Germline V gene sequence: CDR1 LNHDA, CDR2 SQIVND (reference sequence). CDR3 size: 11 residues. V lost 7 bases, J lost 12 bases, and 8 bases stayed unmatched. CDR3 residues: CASIVRAGGYF. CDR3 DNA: TGTGCCAGTATAGTGAGGGCGGGAGGGTACTTC.

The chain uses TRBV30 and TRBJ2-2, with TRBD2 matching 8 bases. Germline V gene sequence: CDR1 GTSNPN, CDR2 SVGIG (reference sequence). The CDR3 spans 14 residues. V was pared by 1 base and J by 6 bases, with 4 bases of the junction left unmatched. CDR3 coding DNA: TGTGCCTGGAGTGCGGGGGGGCCATCCGGGGAGCTGTTTTTT. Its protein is CAWSAGGPSGELFF.

CDR3 in DNA: TGTGCCAGCAGCCTCCGTCCCGGGACAGGGACTGAAGCTTTCTTT. Protein product: CASSLRPGTGTEAFF. V usage is TRBV11-2 and J usage is TRBJ1-1, with 9 bases aligning to TRBD1. Germline trimming cut 5 bases from V and 5 bases from J; bases unmatched to any gene: 9. The germline gives CDR1 SGHAT, CDR2 FQNNGV. The CDR3 has 15 amino acids.

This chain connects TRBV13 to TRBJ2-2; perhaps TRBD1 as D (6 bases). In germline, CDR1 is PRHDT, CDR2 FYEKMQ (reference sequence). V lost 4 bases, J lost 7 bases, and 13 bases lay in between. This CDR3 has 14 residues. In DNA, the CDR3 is TGTGCCAGCAGCTCCCCTGAAGGGGGCGGGGAGCTGTTTTTT. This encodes CASSSPEGGGELFF. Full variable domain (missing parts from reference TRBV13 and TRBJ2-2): AAGVIQSPRHLIKEKRETATLKCYPIPRHDTVYWYQQGPGQDPQFLISFYEKMQSDKGSIPDRFSAQQFSDYHSELNMSSLELGDSALYFCASSSPEGGGELFFGEGSRLTVL.

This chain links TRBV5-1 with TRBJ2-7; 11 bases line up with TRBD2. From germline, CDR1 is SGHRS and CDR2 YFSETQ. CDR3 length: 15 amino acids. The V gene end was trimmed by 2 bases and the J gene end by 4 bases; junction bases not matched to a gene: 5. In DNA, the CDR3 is TGCGCCAGCAGCTTACTAGCGGGAGTCCGTTACGAGCAGTACTTC. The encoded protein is CASSLLAGVRYEQYF.

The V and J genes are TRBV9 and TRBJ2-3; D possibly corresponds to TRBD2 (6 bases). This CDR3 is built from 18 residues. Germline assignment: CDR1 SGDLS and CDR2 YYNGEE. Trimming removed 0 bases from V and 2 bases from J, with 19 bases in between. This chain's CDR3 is CASSVAPGDGYFTDTQYF. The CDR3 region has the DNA TGTGCCAGCAGCGTAGCCCCGGGAGACGGATATTTCACAGATACGCAGTATTTT. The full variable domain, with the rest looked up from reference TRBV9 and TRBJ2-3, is DSGVTQTPKHLITATGQRVTLRCSPRSGDLSVYWYQQSLDQGLQFLIQYYNGEERAKGNILERFSAQQFPDLHSELNLSSLELGDSALYFCASSVAPGDGYFTDTQYFGPGTRLTVL.

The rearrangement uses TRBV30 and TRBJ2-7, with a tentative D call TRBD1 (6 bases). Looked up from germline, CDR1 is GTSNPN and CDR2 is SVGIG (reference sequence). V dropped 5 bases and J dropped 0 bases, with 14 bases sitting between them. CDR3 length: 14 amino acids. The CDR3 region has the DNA TGTGCCTGGGATAAGACAGGCCTCTCCTACGAGCAGTACTTC. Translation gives CAWDKTGLSYEQYF.

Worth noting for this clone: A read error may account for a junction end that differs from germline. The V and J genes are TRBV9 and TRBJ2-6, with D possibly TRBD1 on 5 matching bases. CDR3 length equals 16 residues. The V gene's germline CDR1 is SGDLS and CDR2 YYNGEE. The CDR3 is CASSAVPSSGANGLTF. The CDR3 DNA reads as TGTGCCAGCAGCGCAGTACCGAGCTCTGGGGCCAACGGCCTGACTTTC.

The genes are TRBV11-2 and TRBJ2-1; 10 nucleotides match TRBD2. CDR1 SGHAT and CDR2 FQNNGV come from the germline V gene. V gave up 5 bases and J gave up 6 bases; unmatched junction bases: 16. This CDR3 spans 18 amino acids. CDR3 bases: TGTGCCAGCAGCCCCCTAAGCGGGAGGGCCTCTTCGGGCAATGAGCAGTTCTTC. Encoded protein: CASSPLSGRASSGNEQFF.

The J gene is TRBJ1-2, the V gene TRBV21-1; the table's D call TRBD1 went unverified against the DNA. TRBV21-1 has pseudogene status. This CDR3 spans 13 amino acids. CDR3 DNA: TGTGCCAGCACCGCAACAGCTAACTATGGCTACACCTTC. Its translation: CASTATANYGYTF.

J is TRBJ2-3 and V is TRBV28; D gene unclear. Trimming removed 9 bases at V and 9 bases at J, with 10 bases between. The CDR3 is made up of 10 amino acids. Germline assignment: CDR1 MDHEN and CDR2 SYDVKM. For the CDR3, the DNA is TGTGCCAGTGCGGCGGAAACGCAGTATTTT. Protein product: CASAAETQYF.

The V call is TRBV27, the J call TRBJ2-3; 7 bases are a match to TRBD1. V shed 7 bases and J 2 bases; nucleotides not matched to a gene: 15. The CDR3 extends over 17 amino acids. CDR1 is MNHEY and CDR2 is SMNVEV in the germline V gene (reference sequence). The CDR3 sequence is CASTVRGQSVNTDTQYF. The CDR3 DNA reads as TGTGCCAGCACCGTCCGGGGACAGAGCGTGAACACAGATACGCAGTATTTT.

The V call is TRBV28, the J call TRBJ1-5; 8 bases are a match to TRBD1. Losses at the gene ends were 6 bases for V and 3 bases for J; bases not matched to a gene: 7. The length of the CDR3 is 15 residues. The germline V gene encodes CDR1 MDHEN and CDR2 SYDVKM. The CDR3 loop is CASSDRGGDNQPQHF. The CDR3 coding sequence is TGTGCCAGCAGCGACAGGGGAGGGGACAATCAGCCCCAGCATTTT. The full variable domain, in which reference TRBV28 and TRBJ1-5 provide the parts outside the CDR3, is DVKVTQSSRYLVKRTGEKVFLECVQDMDHENMFWYRQDPGLGLRLIYFSYDVKMKEKGDIPEGYSVSREKKERFSLILESASTNQTSMYLCASSDRGGDNQPQHFGDGTRLSIL.

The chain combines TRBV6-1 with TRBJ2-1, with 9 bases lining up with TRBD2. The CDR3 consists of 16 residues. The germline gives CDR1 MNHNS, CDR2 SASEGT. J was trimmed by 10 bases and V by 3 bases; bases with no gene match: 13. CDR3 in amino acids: CASSEPLIAGVWEQFF. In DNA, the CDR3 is TGTGCCAGCAGTGAGCCCCTCATAGCGGGGGTGTGGGAGCAGTTCTTC.

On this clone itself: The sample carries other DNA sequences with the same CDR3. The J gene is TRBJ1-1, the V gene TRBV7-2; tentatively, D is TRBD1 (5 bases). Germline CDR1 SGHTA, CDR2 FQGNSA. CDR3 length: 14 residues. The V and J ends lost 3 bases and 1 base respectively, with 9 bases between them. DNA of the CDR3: TGTGCCAGCAGCTTTTCCGGACAGAACACTGAAGCTTTCTTT. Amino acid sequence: CASSFSGQNTEAFF.

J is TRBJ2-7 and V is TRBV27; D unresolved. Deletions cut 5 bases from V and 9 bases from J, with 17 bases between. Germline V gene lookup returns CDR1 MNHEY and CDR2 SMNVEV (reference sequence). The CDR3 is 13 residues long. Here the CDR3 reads CASSPWPLRRQYF. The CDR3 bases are TGTGCCAGCAGTCCCTGGCCTCTTCGGAGGCAGTACTTC.

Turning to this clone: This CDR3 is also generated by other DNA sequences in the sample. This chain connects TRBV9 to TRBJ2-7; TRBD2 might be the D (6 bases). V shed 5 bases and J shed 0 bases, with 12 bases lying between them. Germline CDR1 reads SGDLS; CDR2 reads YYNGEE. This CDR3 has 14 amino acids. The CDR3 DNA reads TGTGCCAGCAGTCCGGGGGTATCCTCCTACGAGCAGTACTTC. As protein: CASSPGVSSYEQYF.

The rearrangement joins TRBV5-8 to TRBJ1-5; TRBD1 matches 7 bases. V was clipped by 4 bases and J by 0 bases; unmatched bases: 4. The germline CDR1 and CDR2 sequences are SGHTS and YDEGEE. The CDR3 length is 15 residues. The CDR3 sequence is CASSPGQVSNQPQHF. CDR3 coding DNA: TGTGCCAGCAGCCCCGGACAGGTTAGCAATCAGCCCCAGCATTTT.

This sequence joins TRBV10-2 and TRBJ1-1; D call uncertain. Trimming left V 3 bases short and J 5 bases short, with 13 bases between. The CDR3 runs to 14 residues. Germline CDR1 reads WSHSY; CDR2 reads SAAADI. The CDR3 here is CASSEAPRDTEAFF. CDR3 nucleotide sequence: TGCGCCAGCAGTGAAGCACCCCGGGATACTGAAGCTTTCTTT.

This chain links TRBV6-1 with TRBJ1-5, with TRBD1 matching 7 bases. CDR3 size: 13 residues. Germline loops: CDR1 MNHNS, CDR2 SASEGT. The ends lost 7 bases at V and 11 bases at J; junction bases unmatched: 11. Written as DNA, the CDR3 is TGTGCCAGCACGAGGGACAGTGGCGCGACCCAGCATTTT. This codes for CASTRDSGATQHF.

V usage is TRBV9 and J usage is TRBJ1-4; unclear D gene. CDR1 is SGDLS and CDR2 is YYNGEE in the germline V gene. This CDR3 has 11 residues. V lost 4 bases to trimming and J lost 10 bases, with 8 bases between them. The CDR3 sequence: CASSRLGKLFF. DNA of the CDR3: TGTGCCAGCAGCCGACTAGGAAAACTGTTTTTT.

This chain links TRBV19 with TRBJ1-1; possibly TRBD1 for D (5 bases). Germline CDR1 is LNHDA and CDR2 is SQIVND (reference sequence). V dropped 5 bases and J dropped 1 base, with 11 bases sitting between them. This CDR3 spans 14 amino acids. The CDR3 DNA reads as TGTGCCAGTAGTCCCCCCCAGGGGAACACTGAAGCTTTCTTT. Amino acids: CASSPPQGNTEAFF.

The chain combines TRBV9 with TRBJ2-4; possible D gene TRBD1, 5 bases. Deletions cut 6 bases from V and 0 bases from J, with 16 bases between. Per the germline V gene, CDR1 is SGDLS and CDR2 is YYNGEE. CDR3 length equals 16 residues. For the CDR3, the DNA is TGTGCCAGCAACCCACAGGATGAGTTAGCCAAAAACATTCAGTACTTC. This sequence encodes CASNPQDELAKNIQYF.

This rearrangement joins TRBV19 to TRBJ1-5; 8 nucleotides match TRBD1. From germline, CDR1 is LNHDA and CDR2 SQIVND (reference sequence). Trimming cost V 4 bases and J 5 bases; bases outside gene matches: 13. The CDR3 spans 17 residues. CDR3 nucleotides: TGTGCCAGTAGTACGCCGCGGACAGGGTTAATACATCAGCCCCAGCATTTT. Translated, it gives CASSTPRTGLIHQPQHF.